This record covers a single T cell receptor (beta chain). Antigen unknown. The data belong to a study of cytomegalovirus exposure and HLA in healthy donors. Whole-study findings and limits: Highly shared variants forming one cluster were likely a sequencing artifact. In a later analysis, the majority of CMV-associated beta chains seemingly showed HLA restriction. DRB1 showed the most TCR associations and HLA-C the fewest in a later analysis, as rates varied by HLA locus. In an earlier analysis, about 87% or about 30%: the productive usage of most TCR beta V segments.

Primers: 60 Vbeta forward and 13 Jbeta reverse. Assay used: immunoSEQ multiplex PCR; TCRdb lists only in-frame clones, some missing. The data show approximately 120,000 clones, around 73% seen once. The sample was PBMCs. The TCR was taken from a man in his sixties in good health and CMV-seropositive.

For the CDR3, the DNA is TGTGCCAGCAGGCCGAGTTTTTCACGAGGGGGCTACACCTTC. This encodes CASRPSFSRGGYTF. The V and J genes are TRBV6-1 and TRBJ1-2; the D is unclear. Trimming stripped 6 bases from V and 8 bases from J, with 19 bases between. Germline V gene data show CDR1 as MNHNS and CDR2 as SASEGT. This CDR3 contains 14 residues.